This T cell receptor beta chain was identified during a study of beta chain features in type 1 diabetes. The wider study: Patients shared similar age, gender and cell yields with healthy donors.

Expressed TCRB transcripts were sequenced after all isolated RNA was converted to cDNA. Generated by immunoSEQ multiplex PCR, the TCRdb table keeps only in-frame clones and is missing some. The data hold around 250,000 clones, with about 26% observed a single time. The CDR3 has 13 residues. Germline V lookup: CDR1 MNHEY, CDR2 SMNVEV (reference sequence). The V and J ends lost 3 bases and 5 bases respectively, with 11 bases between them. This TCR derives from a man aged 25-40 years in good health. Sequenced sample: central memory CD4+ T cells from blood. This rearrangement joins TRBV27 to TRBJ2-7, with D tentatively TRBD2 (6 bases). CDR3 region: CASSLRDLHEQYF. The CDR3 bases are TGTGCCAGCAGTTTGCGGGATCTTCACGAGCAGTACTTC.